One sample yielded the 30 T cell receptor beta chains listed below, sequenced in a study of prognosis after radiotherapy for stage I lung cancer. Two-round multiplex PCR, the amplification method, yielded TCR beta CDR3 from genomic DNA. Gene-specific TRBV and TRBJ primers were used in PCR round one. TCRdb itself ran the multiplex PCR reads through MiXCR, one entry per CDR3 protein. Among over 20,000 distinct CDR3 sequences listed, roughly 34% were seen once. The sequencing used PBMCs, collected before or after stereotactic body radiation therapy (not recorded which). The receptors come from a donor over 45 with non-small cell lung cancer.

This clonotype came up once. A single base is all that separates this from a far larger clone, so a read error is likely. This chain joins TRBV6-6 and TRBJ2-7; D not certain. Germline CDR1 reads MNHNY; CDR2 reads SVGAGI (reference sequence). The CDR3 is 14 residues long. The CDR3: CVSSYSDVSYEQYF. The CDR3 DNA follows: TGTGTCAGCAGTTACTCCGACGTGTCCTACGAGCAGTACTTC.

This clonotype was found many times. V and J are TRBV2 and TRBJ2-2; 7 nucleotides agree with TRBD1. Germline V CDR1 and CDR2: SNHLY, FYNNEI. The CDR3 consists of 14 residues. The ends lost 3 bases at V and 3 bases at J; junction bases unmatched: 1. The CDR3 DNA reads TGTGCCAGCAGTGAGGGACAGTACACCGGGGAGCTGTTTTTT. Translated: CASSEGQYTGELFF.

The genes are TRBV5-1 and TRBJ2-7, with D hard to call. Germline values: CDR1 SGHRS, CDR2 YFSETQ. CDR3 size: 17 residues. The V end was cut by 2 bases, the J end by 0 bases, with 18 bases between. The CDR3 is CASSFSVSSVGSYEQYF. CDR3 coding DNA: TGCGCCAGCAGCTTCTCGGTATCGAGTGTCGGCTCCTACGAGCAGTACTTC.

The chain employs TRBV7-2 and TRBJ1-1; D gene uncertain. This CDR3 spans 14 amino acids. V gave up 1 base and J gave up 3 bases, with 9 bases separating them. CDR1 and CDR2 from the germline V gene are SGHTA and FQGNSA. Here the CDR3 reads CASSLVHIYTEAFF. The CDR3 DNA reads TGTGCCAGCAGCTTAGTGCACATCTACACTGAAGCTTTCTTT.

This clonotype was observed many times. V gene TRBV6-1 combines with J gene TRBJ2-2, with D uncertain. In germline, CDR1 is MNHNS, CDR2 SASEGT. The CDR3 is made up of 14 amino acids. V dropped 5 bases and J dropped 4 bases, with 11 bases sitting between them. The CDR3: CASSRYSGTGELFF. Here the CDR3 DNA reads TGTGCCAGCAGTAGGTATTCGGGCACCGGGGAGCTGTTTTTT.

The sample holds many counts of this clonotype. V gene TRBV27 combines with J gene TRBJ2-7; D not resolved. The germline V and J ends were trimmed by 1 base and 6 bases, with 10 bases remaining between them. The germline gives CDR1 MNHEY, CDR2 SMNVEV (reference sequence). The CDR3 spans 13 residues. The CDR3 DNA is TGTGCCAGCAGTTTATTAGCCGCCTCCGAGCAGTACTTC. Translating it yields CASSLLAASEQYF.

This clonotype was counted many times. The V call is TRBV19, the J call TRBJ2-1; D is ambiguous. The CDR3 is 13 residues long. In germline, CDR1 is LNHDA, CDR2 SQIVND (reference sequence). The V end lost 1 base, the J end lost 6 bases, and 7 bases lay between the germline ends. CDR3 DNA: TGTGCCAGTAGTATAGCCGCGCTCAATGAGCAGTTCTTC. Translated: CASSIAALNEQFF.

This clonotype was picked up one time. This chain joins TRBV11-3 and TRBJ2-1; 13 bases are shared with TRBD2. The germline gives CDR1 SGHNT, CDR2 YENEEA. The CDR3 is made up of 14 amino acids. With 5 bases clipped from V and 11 bases from J, the junction kept 6 bases outside the gene matches. The chain's CDR3 is CASSPRTSGRKQFF. The CDR3 DNA reads as TGTGCCAGCAGCCCCCGGACTAGCGGGAGAAAGCAGTTCTTC.

In this sample, this clonotype turned up many times. This chain joins TRBV3-1 and TRBJ2-5; maybe TRBD2 (6 bases). The V gene's germline CDR1 is LGHDT and CDR2 YNNKEL (reference sequence). The CDR3 length is 16 residues. V lost 1 base and J lost 9, with 21 bases in between. The DNA of the CDR3 is TGTGCCAGCAGCCAAGGTAGCGGAGCCCGGGGCGGGGCCCAGTACTTC. Its translation is CASSQGSGARGGAQYF.

As to this clonotype: Given the absence of the conserved phenylalanine or tryptophan at the CDR3 end, a read error is likely. V and J are TRBV19 and TRBJ1-1; D may be TRBD1 (6 bases). This CDR3 region has 14 residues. The germline V and J ends were trimmed by 7 bases and 8 bases, with 20 bases remaining between them. CDR1 LNHDA and CDR2 SQIVND come from the germline V gene (reference sequence). The CDR3 is CASTKGQGIQEAFL. For the CDR3, the DNA is TGTGCCAGTACTAAGGGACAAGGAATACAAGAAGCTTTCCTT.

V gene TRBV11-3 combines with J gene TRBJ2-3; 13 bases map to TRBD2. The ends lost 5 bases at V and 3 bases at J; junction bases unmatched: 11. The CDR3 contains 18 residues. Germline values: CDR1 SGHNT, CDR2 YENEEA. The CDR3: CASSLSFGLAGATDTQYF. The CDR3 bases are TGTGCCAGCAGCCTCTCGTTTGGACTAGCGGGAGCGACAGATACGCAGTATTTT.

This clonotype was found many times. In DNA form, the CDR3 reads TGCAGCGGTGGGAGTAGCGGGAGGCGCGAGCAGTACTTC. Translation gives CSGGSSGRREQYF. The chain couples TRBV29-1 to TRBJ2-7; TRBD2 matches at 10 bases. The CDR3 is 13 residues long. Per the germline V gene, CDR1 is SQVTM and CDR2 is ANQGSEA. Unmatched junction bases numbered 9, after V lost 7 bases and J lost 6 bases.

This clonotype showed up just a few times. The V and J genes are TRBV28 and TRBJ2-3; 14 bases line up with TRBD2. CDR3 length: 15 residues. Germline CDR1 and CDR2: MDHEN and SYDVKM. The J segment lost 5 bases and the V segment lost 5 bases, leaving 3 bases of the junction unmatched. CDR3 in DNA: TGTGCCAGCAGTCGACTAGCGGGGGGGCAAGATACGCAGTATTTT. Protein sequence: CASSRLAGGQDTQYF.

This clonotype was counted many times. The chain employs TRBV20-1 and TRBJ1-6, with D uncertain. V was trimmed by 5 bases and J by 5 bases, leaving 13 bases between them. The CDR3 loop spans 14 amino acids. Looked up from germline, CDR1 is DFQATT and CDR2 is SNEGSKA (reference sequence). The CDR3 sequence: CSASRRQNNSPLHF. CDR3 bases: TGCAGTGCTTCCAGGAGGCAGAATAATTCACCCCTCCACTTT.

The rearrangement joins TRBV19 to TRBJ2-6; TRBD1 matches 9 bases. The J segment lost 4 bases and the V segment lost 6 bases, leaving 7 bases of the junction unmatched. The CDR3 totals 16 residues. The germline CDR1 and CDR2 sequences are LNHDA and SQIVND (reference sequence). The chain's CDR3 is CASRKQGAGGANVLTF. CDR3 coding DNA: TGTGCCAGTAGGAAACAGGGGGCGGGCGGGGCCAACGTCCTGACTTTC.

V is TRBV24-1 and J is TRBJ1-1; the D is unclear. V lost 5 bases to trimming and J lost 6 bases, with 12 bases between them. Germline V lookup: CDR1 KGHDR, CDR2 SFDVKD. The CDR3 covers 13 residues. Here the CDR3 DNA reads TGTGCCACCAGTGCCGCTGGAGGGTCTGAAGCTTTCTTT. Its translation is CATSAAGGSEAFF.

The sample holds many counts of this clonotype. One end of the junction does not line up with germline, which may come from a read error. The CDR3 bases are TGTGCCAGCAGTTTGAGGGGACTAGGCGGGAATGAGCAGCTCTTC. Translation gives CASSLRGLGGNEQLF. V and J are TRBV12-3 or TRBV12-4 and TRBJ2-1; TRBD2 matches at 8 bases. The CDR3 covers 15 residues.

This chain connects TRBV6-2 or TRBV6-3 to TRBJ2-3; a weak D match, TRBD1 (7 bases). V shed 2 bases and J shed 3 bases, with 9 bases lying between them. Germline V gene lookup returns CDR1 MNHEY and CDR2 SVGEGT. The CDR3 is 14 residues long. CDR3 DNA: TGTGCCAGCAGTTACGCAGGGGGGACAGATACGCAGTATTTT. Translating gives CASSYAGGTDTQYF.

V gene TRBV20-1 combines with J gene TRBJ1-5; possibly TRBD1 for D (6 bases). The CDR3 runs 14 residues. Between the trimmed V and J ends, which lost 4 bases and 7 bases, there was a span of 17 bases. Per germline, CDR1 DFQATT and CDR2 SNEGSKA (reference sequence). In DNA form, the CDR3 reads TGCAGTGCTATAAAGTCACAGGGTGGACAGCCCCAGCATTTT. Translated, it gives CSAIKSQGGQPQHF.

This clonotype occurred many times. V and J are TRBV6-2 or TRBV6-3 and TRBJ1-2; no firm D call. The CDR3 loop spans 13 amino acids. Trimming took off 6 bases at V and 2 bases at J, with 10 bases between the two ends. CDR1 is MNHEY and CDR2 is SVGEGT in the germline V gene. The CDR3 is CASRIGLNYGYTF. Written as DNA, the CDR3 is TGTGCCAGCAGAATCGGGCTGAACTATGGCTACACCTTC.

In this sample, this clonotype turned up a few times. This chain uses TRBV24-1 with TRBJ2-2; 7 bases map to TRBD1. Trimming at V came to 8 bases and at J to 8 bases, leaving 7 bases not matched to a gene. Germline CDR1 is KGHDR and CDR2 is SFDVKD. There are 13 residues in the CDR3. This CDR3 is CATTLTGMGELFF. The CDR3 bases are TGTGCCACCACCCTGACAGGGATGGGGGAGCTGTTTTTT.

There are many counts of this clonotype. Being one base from a much bigger clone, this may be a read error. The chain has TRBV11-2 and TRBJ2-2; D remains ambiguous. This CDR3 has 14 amino acids. The germline V gene encodes CDR1 SGHAT and CDR2 FQNNGV. This CDR3 reads CACSSDGNTGELFF. The CDR3 bases are TGTGCCTGCAGCTCAGACGGGAACACCGGGGAGCTGTTTTTT.

This clonotype was observed a single time. The gene calls are TRBV7-9 and TRBJ2-3, with D unresolved. Germline CDR1 and CDR2: SEHNR and FQNEAQ (reference sequence). The CDR3 runs 13 residues. V was trimmed by 3 bases and J by 4 bases, leaving 8 bases between them. CDR3 sequence: CASSFSDPDTQYF. The CDR3 nucleotides read TGTGCCAGCAGCTTTTCTGACCCAGATACGCAGTATTTT.

The sample holds many counts of this clonotype. V gene TRBV7-9 combines with J gene TRBJ1-2; D is ambiguous. Germline loops: CDR1 SEHNR, CDR2 FQNEAQ (reference sequence). This CDR3 has 13 residues. Trimming took 4 bases from V and 6 from J, leaving 12 bases between them. CDR3: CASSSDVRHGYTF. DNA for the CDR3: TGTGCCAGCAGCTCGGACGTCCGTCATGGCTACACCTTC.

This clonotype was counted a single time. One end of the junction fails to match germline, which may point to a read error. This rearrangement joins TRBV7-9 to TRBJ2-5, with D unresolved. The CDR3 contains 13 residues. Germline loops: CDR1 SEHNR, CDR2 FQNEAQ (reference sequence). CDR3 bases: TGTGCCAGCAGCTTTGAACAGCAAGAGGCCCAGTACTTC. This gives the protein CASSFEQQEAQYF.

The chain has TRBV6-1 and TRBJ2-1; D is perhaps TRBD2 (5 bases). V was shortened by 5 bases and J by 2 bases, with 10 bases between the two germline ends. Germline-derived CDR1 and CDR2 are MNHNS and SASEGT. The CDR3 has 14 residues. The CDR3 DNA reads as TGTGCCAGCAGTATAAGGGAGCCCTACAATGAGCAGTTCTTC. This encodes CASSIREPYNEQFF.

This clonotype was seen repeatedly, ten times or more. This chain uses TRBV19 with TRBJ1-6; perhaps TRBD1 as D (6 bases). V was cut by 1 base and J by 10 bases, with 14 bases left in between. CDR1 is LNHDA and CDR2 is SQIVND in the germline V gene (reference sequence). The CDR3 length is 15 residues. The CDR3 here is CASSIGSGDDSPLHF. The CDR3 DNA sequence: TGTGCCAGTAGTATAGGCTCAGGGGACGACTCACCCCTCCACTTT.

A word on this clonotype: With a far larger clone one base away, a read error is the likely cause. The chain employs TRBV28 and TRBJ2-1, with D possibly TRBD1 on 5 matching bases. The germline gives CDR1 MDHEN, CDR2 SYDVKM. Deletions cut 4 bases from V and 10 bases from J, with 11 bases between. The CDR3 has 12 residues. The chain's CDR3 is CASSSGHVEQFF. CDR3 sequence (DNA): TGTGCCAGCAGTTCCGGACATGTCGAGCAGTTCTTC.

This clonotype was observed at least ten times. The junction does not match germline at one end; this may be a read error. V and J are TRBV5-1 and TRBJ2-5; possibly TRBD1 for D (6 bases). The length of the CDR3 is 14 residues. Germline loops: CDR1 SGHRS, CDR2 YFSETQ. In DNA form, the CDR3 reads TGCGCCAGCAGCCCCAGGACAGCCCAAGAACCCAAGGACTTC. Its translation: CASSPRTAQEPKDF.

The sample holds many counts of this clonotype. The CDR3 nucleotides are TGCGCCAGCAGCTTGGGAGGGAGGGCGGACACTGAAGCTTTCTTT. Translating it yields CASSLGGRADTEAFF. The genes are TRBV5-1 and TRBJ1-1, with no clear D. CDR3 length equals 15 residues. The V gene's germline CDR1 is SGHRS and CDR2 YFSETQ. The ends were cut back, 0 bases at V and 3 bases at J, with 12 bases in the middle.